This passage covers 5 T cell receptor beta chains from one sample sequenced in a study of CD8 T cells in Susac syndrome. RNA was extracted with the RNeasy kit, and a quantity of about 0.45 to 1 ug was reverse transcribed using random hexamers. TCRdb independently ran MiXCR on the immunoSEQ multiplex PCR reads; one entry per CDR3 protein. The data contain around 150,000 distinct CDR3 sequences, around 93% of them seen just once; the ten biggest clones take up approximately 0.14%. The material sequenced was CD4+ T cells from PBMCs. The receptors stem from a human donor in good health.

This clonotype appeared a single time. The V gene is TRBV27, the J gene TRBJ1-2, with 9 bases aligning to TRBD1. Germline lookup yields CDR1 MNHEY and CDR2 SMNVEV (reference sequence). This CDR3 contains 17 residues. With 5 bases clipped from V and 5 bases from J, the junction kept 15 bases outside the gene matches. CDR3 coding DNA: TGTGCCAGCAGTACCCGAATAAGGACAGGGGCAAGGTATGGCTACACCTTC. Residues: CASSTRIRTGARYGYTF.

The J gene is TRBJ1-1, the V gene TRBV6-6, with a weak D call TRBD1 (6 bases). The CDR3 has 15 residues. The V gene's germline CDR1 is MNHNY and CDR2 SVGAGI (reference sequence). Trimming removed 2 bases at V and 1 base at J, with 11 bases between. This CDR3 is CASSYNRGQNTEAFF. In DNA, the CDR3 is TGTGCCAGCAGTTACAACCGGGGGCAGAACACTGAAGCTTTCTTT.

The chain uses TRBV23-1 and TRBJ2-3; TRBD2 aligns across 11 bases. TRBV23-1 falls under the ORF class, with uncertain function. CDR3 length: 16 amino acids. V gave up 2 bases and J gave up 6 bases; unmatched junction bases: 7. The CDR3 here is CASSQLGLADPDTQYF. The CDR3 DNA is TGCGCCAGCAGTCAACTGGGACTAGCGGACCCCGATACGCAGTATTTT.

The chain carries TRBV11-2 and TRBJ2-3; 7 bases match TRBD2. The CDR3 has 15 amino acids. The J segment lost 7 bases and the V segment lost 8 bases, leaving 15 bases of the junction unmatched. The germline gives CDR1 SGHAT, CDR2 FQNNGV. The CDR3 spells CASGGSSGQQYTQYF. The CDR3 DNA is TGTGCCAGCGGAGGGTCTAGCGGCCAACAATATACGCAGTATTTT.

The V call is TRBV6-1, the J call TRBJ1-5; 7 nucleotides agree with TRBD1. The CDR3 sequence is 16 residues long. Germline CDR1 MNHNS, CDR2 SASEGT. Trimming cost V 6 bases and J 2 bases; bases outside gene matches: 10. CDR3 DNA: TGTGCCAGCAGCCCCAGGGGGGGCTGGGGCAATCAGCCCCAGCATTTT. It codes for CASSPRGGWGNQPQHF.